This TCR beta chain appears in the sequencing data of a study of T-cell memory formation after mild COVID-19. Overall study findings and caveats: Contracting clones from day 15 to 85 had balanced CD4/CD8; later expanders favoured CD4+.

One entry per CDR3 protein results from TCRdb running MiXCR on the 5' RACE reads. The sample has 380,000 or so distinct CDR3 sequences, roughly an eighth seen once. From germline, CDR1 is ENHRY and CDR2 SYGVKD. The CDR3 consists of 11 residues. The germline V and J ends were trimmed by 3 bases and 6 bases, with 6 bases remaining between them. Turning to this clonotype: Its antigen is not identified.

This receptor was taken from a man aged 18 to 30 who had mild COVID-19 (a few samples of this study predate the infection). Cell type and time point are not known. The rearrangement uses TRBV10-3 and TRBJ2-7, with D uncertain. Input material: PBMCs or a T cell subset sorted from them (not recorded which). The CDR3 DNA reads TGTGCCATCAGTGATGGGTTCGAGCAGTACGTC. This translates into CAISDGFEQYV.